This T cell receptor beta chain comes out of a study of blood T cell repertoires in COVID-19. About the study: Samples of COVID-19 (acute and convalescent) were obtained from the United States, Italy and Spain.

Germline V gene data show CDR1 as SQVTM and CDR2 as ANQGSEA. V gave up 7 bases and J gave up 0 bases; unmatched junction bases: 5. This CDR3 has 13 residues. The table came from immunoSEQ multiplex PCR; TCRdb's copy has only in-frame clones and leaves some out. The table shows 130,000 or so clones, with about four fifths occurring only once. The gene calls are TRBV29-1 and TRBJ1-1; 7 bases line up with TRBD1. The TCR sequence derives from a woman aged 60-70 years with acute or convalescent COVID-19. Sequencing was done on a sample of peripheral blood. Here the CDR3 reads CSASGQLNTEAFF. CDR3 coding DNA: TGCAGCGCGTCGGGACAGTTGAACACTGAAGCTTTCTTT.